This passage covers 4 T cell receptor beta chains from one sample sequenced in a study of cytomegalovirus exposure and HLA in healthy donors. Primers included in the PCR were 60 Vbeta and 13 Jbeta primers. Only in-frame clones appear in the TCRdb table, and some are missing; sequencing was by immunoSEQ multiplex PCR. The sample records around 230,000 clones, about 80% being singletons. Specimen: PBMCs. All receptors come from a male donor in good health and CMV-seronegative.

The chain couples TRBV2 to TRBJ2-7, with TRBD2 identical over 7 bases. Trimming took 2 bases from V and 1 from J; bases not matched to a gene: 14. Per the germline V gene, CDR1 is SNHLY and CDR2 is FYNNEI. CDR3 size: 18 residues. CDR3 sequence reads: CASSESGPGSSGSYEQYF. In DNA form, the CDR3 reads TGTGCCAGCAGTGAAAGTGGGCCGGGGTCTAGCGGATCCTACGAGCAGTACTTC.

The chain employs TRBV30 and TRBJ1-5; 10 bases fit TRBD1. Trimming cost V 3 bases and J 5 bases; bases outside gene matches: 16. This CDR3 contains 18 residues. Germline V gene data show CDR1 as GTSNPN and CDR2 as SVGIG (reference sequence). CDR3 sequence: CAWRENRGLGTGDQPQHF. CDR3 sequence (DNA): TGTGCCTGGAGAGAAAATCGGGGCCTTGGGACAGGGGATCAGCCCCAGCATTTT.

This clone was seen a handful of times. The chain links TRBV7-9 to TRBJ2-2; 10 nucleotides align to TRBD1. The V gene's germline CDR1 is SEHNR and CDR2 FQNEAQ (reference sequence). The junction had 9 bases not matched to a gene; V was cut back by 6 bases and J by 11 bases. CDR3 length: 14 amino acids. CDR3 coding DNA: TGTGCCAGCAGTCCAGGACAGGGGGTTCGAGAGCTGTTTTTT. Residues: CASSPGQGVRELFF.

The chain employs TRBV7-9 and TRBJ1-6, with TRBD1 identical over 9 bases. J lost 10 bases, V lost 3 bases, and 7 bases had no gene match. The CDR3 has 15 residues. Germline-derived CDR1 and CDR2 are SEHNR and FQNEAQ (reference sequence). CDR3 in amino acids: CASSFVDRGGSPLHF. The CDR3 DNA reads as TGTGCCAGCAGCTTCGTGGACAGGGGAGGGTCACCCCTCCACTTT. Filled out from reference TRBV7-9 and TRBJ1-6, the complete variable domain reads DTGVSQNPRHKITKRGQNVTFRCDPISEHNRLYWYRQTLGQGPEFLTYFQNEAQLEKSRLLSDRFSAERPKGSFSTLEIQRTEQGDSAMYLCASSFVDRGGSPLHFGNGTRLTVT.